One and the same sample provided the 24 T cell receptor beta chains below, sequenced in a study of blood T cell repertoires in COVID-19. Clones were sequenced by immunoSEQ multiplex PCR, and TCRdb holds only the in-frame ones, with some missing. The sample contains 140,000 to 150,000 clones, 75% to 90% of which appear only once. Sequencing was performed on peripheral blood. These receptors all come from a man in his 60s with active or convalescent COVID-19.

This clone was detected only once. The chain uses TRBV27 and TRBJ2-5; possible D gene TRBD2, 6 bases. This CDR3 is 14 amino acids long. Germline V gene lookup returns CDR1 MNHEY and CDR2 SMNVEV (reference sequence). The V and J ends lost 1 base and 5 bases respectively, with 11 bases between them. In DNA, the CDR3 is TGTGCCAGCAGTTTATTTGCGGGGTTTGAGACCCAGTACTTC. Protein product: CASSLFAGFETQYF.

The chain joins TRBV5-1 to TRBJ1-2; D uncertain. Germline CDR1 SGHRS, CDR2 YFSETQ. The CDR3 extends over 15 amino acids. The V and J ends lost 4 bases and 0 bases respectively, with 13 bases between them. The CDR3 reads CASSPGEGSNYGYTF. The CDR3 region has the DNA TGCGCCAGCAGCCCCGGGGAAGGCTCTAACTATGGCTACACCTTC. Drawing the rest from reference TRBV5-1 and TRBJ1-2, the complete variable domain is KAGVTQTPRYLIKTRGQQVTLSCSPISGHRSVSWYQQTPGQGLQFLFEYFSETQRNKGNFPGRFSGRQFSNSRSEMNVSTLELGDSALYLCASSPGEGSNYGYTFGSGTRLTVV.

This clone was detected once. The chain couples TRBV11-2 to TRBJ2-7; TRBD2 matches at 7 bases. V gave up 5 bases and J gave up 2 bases; unmatched junction bases: 3. The CDR3 is 13 amino acids. Per the germline V gene, CDR1 is SGHAT and CDR2 is FQNNGV. CDR3 residues: CASSPGLAYEQYF. In DNA, the CDR3 is TGTGCCAGCAGCCCCGGACTAGCCTACGAGCAGTACTTC.

This chain connects TRBV14 to TRBJ2-3; 13 positions agree with TRBD2. The germline V gene encodes CDR1 SGHDN and CDR2 FVKESK. The junction had 4 bases not matched to a gene; V was cut back by 1 base and J by 6 bases. There are 16 residues in the CDR3. CDR3 bases: TGTGCCAGCAGCCAAGGACTAGCGGGAGGATATGATACGCAGTATTTT. Residues: CASSQGLAGGYDTQYF.

This chain joins TRBV5-5 and TRBJ2-7; the match to TRBD1 covers 9 bases. The CDR3 has 14 amino acids. Germline-derived CDR1 and CDR2 are SGHKS and YYEKEE (reference sequence). V lost 6 bases, J lost 2 bases, and 6 bases stayed unmatched. Here the CDR3 DNA reads TGTGCCAGCAAAATGGGACAGGGTACCTACGAGCAGTACTTC. The encoded protein is CASKMGQGTYEQYF.

The rearrangement joins TRBV14 to TRBJ2-1, with TRBD1 matching 7 bases. Germline V lookup: CDR1 SGHDN, CDR2 FVKESK. V lost 6 bases and J lost 2; bases outside the gene matches: 10. The CDR3 runs 16 residues. The CDR3 sequence is CASRLTGAQAYNEQFF. Here the CDR3 DNA reads TGTGCCAGCAGGCTAACAGGGGCCCAAGCCTACAATGAGCAGTTCTTC. The variable domain in full, with the rest retrieved from reference TRBV14 and TRBJ2-1, is EAGVTQFPSHSVIEKGQTVTLRCDPISGHDNLYWYRRVMGKEIKFLLHFVKESKQDESGMPNNRFLAERTGGTYSTLKVQPAELEDSGVYFCASRLTGAQAYNEQFFGPGTRLTVL.

The chain uses TRBV27 and TRBJ2-1; 7 positions agree with TRBD2. The CDR3 consists of 15 residues. V lost 8 bases, J lost 3 bases, and 10 bases stayed unmatched. The germline CDR1 and CDR2 sequences are MNHEY and SMNVEV (reference sequence). CDR3 sequence (DNA): TGTGCCAGCCGTACGGCGGGAGTGTTCTACAATGAGCAGTTCTTC. It specifies CASRTAGVFYNEQFF.

This CDR3 reads CASRRTANTEAFF. The CDR3, as DNA: TGTGCCAGCCGCCGTACAGCGAACACTGAAGCTTTCTTT. V gene TRBV28 combines with J gene TRBJ1-1; D gene ambiguous. Per the germline V gene, CDR1 is MDHEN and CDR2 is SYDVKM. Deletions cut 8 bases from V and 1 base from J, with 11 bases between. The CDR3 covers 13 residues.

The chain links TRBV9 to TRBJ2-3; perhaps TRBD1 as D (5 bases). From germline, CDR1 is SGDLS and CDR2 YYNGEE. The CDR3 contains 15 residues. Trimming left V 3 bases short and J 8 bases short, with 19 bases between. The CDR3 nucleotides read TGTGCCAGCAGCGCCGCAGGGATCAGCAGTGGTACGCAGTATTTT. This encodes CASSAAGISSGTQYF.

This chain uses TRBV6-5 with TRBJ1-6, with 7 nucleotides matching TRBD1. The V segment lost 6 bases and the J segment 0 bases; nucleotides outside the gene matches: 2. This CDR3 spans 15 amino acids. Germline V CDR1 and CDR2: MNHEY, SVGAGI. The CDR3 coding sequence is TGTGCCAGCAGGTCAGGGGGCTCCTATAATTCACCCCTCCACTTT. Amino acid sequence: CASRSGGSYNSPLHF.

This clone was seen only once. The CDR3 nucleotides read TGTGCCACCTCCGAGGTAGCGGGAGGCGTGCAGTACTTC. It translates to CATSEVAGGVQYF. V gene TRBV24-1 combines with J gene TRBJ2-7, with 10 bases lining up with TRBD2. The ends lost 9 bases at V and 9 bases at J; junction bases unmatched: 10. CDR3 length: 13 amino acids. The germline CDR1 and CDR2 sequences are KGHDR and SFDVKD.

This chain uses TRBV4-3 with TRBJ1-2, with 8 bases lining up with TRBD1. Germline assignment: CDR1 LGHNA and CDR2 YSLEER. V gave up 0 bases and J gave up 9 bases; unmatched junction bases: 9. This CDR3 spans 15 amino acids. The CDR3 region is CASSQDWQGARRYTF. The CDR3 coding sequence is TGCGCCAGCAGCCAAGACTGGCAGGGGGCTCGACGCTACACCTTC.

V gene TRBV6-5 combines with J gene TRBJ2-7; D not certain. CDR1 and CDR2 (germline): MNHEY, SVGAGI. CDR3 length: 13 residues. The V gene lost 10 bases and the J gene lost 7 bases, with 20 bases spanning the gap. The CDR3 nucleotides are TGTGCCACCCGGCCCGCTGCCGGAGTTGAGCAGTACTTC. It codes for CATRPAAGVEQYF.

V gene TRBV5-1 combines with J gene TRBJ2-3, with D perhaps TRBD2 (6 bases). Germline-derived CDR1 and CDR2 are SGHRS and YFSETQ. V lost 0 bases, J lost 2 bases, and 10 bases lay in between. The CDR3 has 15 amino acids. This CDR3 reads CASSLGVADTDTQYF. The CDR3 DNA reads as TGCGCCAGCAGCTTGGGGGTAGCGGACACAGATACGCAGTATTTT.

The rearrangement links TRBV29-1 to TRBJ2-2, with a weak D call TRBD2 (5 bases). The CDR3 covers 14 residues. Germline values: CDR1 SQVTM, CDR2 ANQGSEA. Trimming removed 5 bases at V and 2 bases at J, with 12 bases between. The CDR3 sequence: CSVPASINTGELFF. For the CDR3, the DNA is TGCAGCGTTCCGGCTAGCATCAACACCGGGGAGCTGTTTTTT.

The V and J genes are TRBV6-5 and TRBJ1-1; maybe TRBD1 (5 bases). Germline V gives CDR1 MNHEY, CDR2 SVGAGI. There are 14 residues in the CDR3. V was shortened by 2 bases and J by 0 bases, with 7 bases between the two germline ends. Here the CDR3 DNA reads TGTGCCAGCAGTTACCTGACAGTGAACACTGAAGCTTTCTTT. Translated, it gives CASSYLTVNTEAFF.

The chain carries TRBV7-3 and TRBJ1-2, with D tentatively TRBD1 (6 bases). From germline, CDR1 is SGHTA and CDR2 FQGTGA. The CDR3 consists of 14 residues. The V gene lost 2 bases and the J gene lost 6 bases, with 13 bases spanning the gap. In DNA, the CDR3 is TGTGCCAGCAGCTTAGGGCCAGGGGAAGATGGCTACACCTTC. Its translation: CASSLGPGEDGYTF. The whole variable domain, filled in from reference TRBV7-3 and TRBJ1-2, reads GAGVSQTPSNKVTEKGKYVELRCDPISGHTALYWYRQSLGQGPEFLIYFQGTGAADDSGLPNDRFFAVRPEGSVSTLKIQRTERGDSAVYLCASSLGPGEDGYTFGSGTRLTVV.

This chain uses TRBV24-1 with TRBJ1-1; 9 bases are a match to TRBD1. V was pared by 3 bases and J by 4 bases, with 8 bases of the junction left unmatched. In germline, CDR1 is KGHDR, CDR2 SFDVKD. CDR3 length: 16 amino acids. In DNA, the CDR3 is TGTGCCACCAGTGATCCGAAGACAGGGGGGGTCACTGAAGCTTTCTTT. Its translation is CATSDPKTGGVTEAFF.

This chain uses TRBV29-1 with TRBJ1-5; D possibly corresponds to TRBD1 (5 bases). V was clipped by 4 bases and J by 2 bases, with 12 bases between them. The CDR3 runs 14 residues. Germline V gives CDR1 SQVTM, CDR2 ANQGSEA. The chain's CDR3 is CSVVEGSGNQPQHF. DNA of the CDR3: TGCAGCGTTGTGGAGGGGTCAGGCAATCAGCCCCAGCATTTT.

This chain connects TRBV29-1 to TRBJ2-3; 9 nucleotides align to TRBD1. Losses at the gene ends were 0 bases for V and 6 bases for J; bases not matched to a gene: 4. This CDR3 is built from 14 residues. CDR1 and CDR2 (germline): SQVTM, ANQGSEA. The CDR3 loop is CSVEETGGRDTQYF. CDR3 nucleotide sequence: TGCAGCGTTGAAGAGACAGGGGGGCGGGATACGCAGTATTTT.

V usage is TRBV10-2 and J usage is TRBJ1-6; possibly TRBD1 for D (6 bases). V was trimmed by 6 bases and J by 9 bases, leaving 15 bases between them. Germline lookup yields CDR1 WSHSY and CDR2 SAAADI. The CDR3 is 14 amino acids. The CDR3 DNA reads TGCGCCAGCAGCGAAACAGGGTTCGGTTCACCCCTCCACTTT. Protein product: CASSETGFGSPLHF.

The V gene is TRBV28, the J gene TRBJ1-1; 7 positions agree with TRBD1. Germline assignment: CDR1 MDHEN and CDR2 SYDVKM. V trimming: 3 bases; J trimming: 4 bases; junction bases outside the gene matches: 5. The CDR3 runs 14 residues. CDR3 in amino acids: CASSFYRGRTEAFF. The CDR3 DNA is TGTGCCAGCAGTTTTTACAGGGGCCGCACTGAAGCTTTCTTT.

The rearrangement joins TRBV28 to TRBJ1-2; TRBD1 agrees at 9 bases. Germline CDR1 and CDR2: MDHEN and SYDVKM. The CDR3 loop spans 14 amino acids. V gave up 5 bases and J gave up 3 bases; unmatched junction bases: 4. DNA for the CDR3: TGTGCCAGCAGTGGTCGGACAGGGGACTATGGCTACACCTTC. This encodes CASSGRTGDYGYTF.

This clone occurred a few times. This sequence joins TRBV7-2 and TRBJ2-5; 10 nucleotides align to TRBD2. V was pared by 5 bases and J by 2 bases, with 8 bases of the junction left unmatched. CDR1 SGHTA and CDR2 FQGNSA come from the germline V gene. This CDR3 spans 16 amino acids. CDR3 protein: CASSTIQAGGQETQYF. In DNA, the CDR3 is TGTGCCAGCAGCACAATTCAAGCGGGGGGGCAAGAGACCCAGTACTTC.